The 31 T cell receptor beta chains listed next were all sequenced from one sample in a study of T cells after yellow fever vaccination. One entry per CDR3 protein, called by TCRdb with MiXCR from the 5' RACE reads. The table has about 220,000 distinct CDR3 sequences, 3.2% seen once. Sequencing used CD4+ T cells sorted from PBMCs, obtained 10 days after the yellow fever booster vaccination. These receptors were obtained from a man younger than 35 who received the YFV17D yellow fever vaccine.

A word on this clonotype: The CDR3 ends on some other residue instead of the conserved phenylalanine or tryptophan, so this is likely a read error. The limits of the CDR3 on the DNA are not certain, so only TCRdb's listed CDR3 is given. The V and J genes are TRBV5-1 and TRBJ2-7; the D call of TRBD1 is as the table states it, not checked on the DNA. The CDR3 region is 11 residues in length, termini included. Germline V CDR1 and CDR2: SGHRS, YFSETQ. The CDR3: CASSPLGEQHI.

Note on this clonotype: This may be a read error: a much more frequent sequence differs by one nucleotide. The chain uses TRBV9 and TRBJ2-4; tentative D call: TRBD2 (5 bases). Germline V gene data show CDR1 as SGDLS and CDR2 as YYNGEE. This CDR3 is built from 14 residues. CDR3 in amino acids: CASSPTLAKIIQYF. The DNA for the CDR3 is TGTGCCAGCAGCCCGACCCTAGCCAAAATCATTCAGTACTTC.

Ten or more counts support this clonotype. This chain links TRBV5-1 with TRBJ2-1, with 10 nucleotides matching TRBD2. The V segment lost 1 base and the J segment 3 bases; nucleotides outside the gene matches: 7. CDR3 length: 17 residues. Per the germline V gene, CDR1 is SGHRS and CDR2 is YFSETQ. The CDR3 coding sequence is TGCGCCAGCAGCTTGACGCGGACTAGCGGTCTCTACAATGAGCAGTTCTTC. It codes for CASSLTRTSGLYNEQFF.

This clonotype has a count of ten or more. As DNA, the CDR3 is TGTGCCAGCACCGAGAGGACAGGGAGGAATTCACCCCTCCACTTT. It encodes CASTERTGRNSPLHF. The chain links TRBV5-5 to TRBJ1-6; 8 nucleotides agree with TRBD1. The length of the CDR3 is 15 residues. Trimming cost V 6 bases and J 7 bases; bases outside gene matches: 9. The V gene's germline CDR1 is SGHKS and CDR2 YYEKEE (reference sequence).

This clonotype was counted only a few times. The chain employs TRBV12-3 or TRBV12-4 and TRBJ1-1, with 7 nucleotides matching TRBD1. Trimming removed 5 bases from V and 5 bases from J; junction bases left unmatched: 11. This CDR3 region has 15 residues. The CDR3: CASSAGGYWGTEAFF. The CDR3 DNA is TGTGCCAGCAGTGCAGGGGGGTACTGGGGAACTGAAGCTTTCTTT.

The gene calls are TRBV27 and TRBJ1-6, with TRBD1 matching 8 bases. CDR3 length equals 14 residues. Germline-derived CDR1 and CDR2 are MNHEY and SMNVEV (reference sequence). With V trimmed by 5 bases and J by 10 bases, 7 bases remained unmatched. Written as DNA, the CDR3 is TGTGCCAGCAGTCGCGGACAGGGTGGCTCACCCCTCCACTTT. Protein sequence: CASSRGQGGSPLHF.

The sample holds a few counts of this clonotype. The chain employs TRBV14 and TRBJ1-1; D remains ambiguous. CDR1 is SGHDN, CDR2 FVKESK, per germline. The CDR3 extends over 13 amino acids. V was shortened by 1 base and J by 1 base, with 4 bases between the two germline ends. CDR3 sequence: CASSQVTNTEAFF. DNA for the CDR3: TGTGCCAGCAGCCAAGTTACGAACACTGAAGCTTTCTTT.

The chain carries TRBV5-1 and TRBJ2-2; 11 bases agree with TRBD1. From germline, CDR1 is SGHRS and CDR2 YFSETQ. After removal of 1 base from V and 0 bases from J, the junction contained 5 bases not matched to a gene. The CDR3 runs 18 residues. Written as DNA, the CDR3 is TGCGCCAGCAGCTTGTGGGACAGGGGGTCCCCGAACACCGGGGAGCTGTTTTTT. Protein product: CASSLWDRGSPNTGELFF. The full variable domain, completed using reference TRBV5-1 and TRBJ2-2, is KAGVTQTPRYLIKTRGQQVTLSCSPISGHRSVSWYQQTPGQGLQFLFEYFSETQRNKGNFPGRFSGRQFSNSRSEMNVSTLELGDSALYLCASSLWDRGSPNTGELFFGEGSRLTVL.

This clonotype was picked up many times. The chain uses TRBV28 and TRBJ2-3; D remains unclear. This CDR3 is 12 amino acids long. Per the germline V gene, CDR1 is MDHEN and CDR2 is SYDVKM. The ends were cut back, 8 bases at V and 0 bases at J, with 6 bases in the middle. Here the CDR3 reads CASAKSTDTQYF. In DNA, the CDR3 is TGTGCCAGCGCGAAGAGCACAGATACGCAGTATTTT.

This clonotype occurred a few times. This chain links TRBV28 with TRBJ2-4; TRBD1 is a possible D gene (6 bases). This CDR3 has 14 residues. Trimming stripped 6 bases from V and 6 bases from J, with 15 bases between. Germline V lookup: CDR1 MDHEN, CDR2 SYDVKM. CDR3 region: CASSPQLGANIQYF. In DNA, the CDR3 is TGTGCCAGCAGCCCCCAGTTGGGGGCAAACATTCAGTACTTC.

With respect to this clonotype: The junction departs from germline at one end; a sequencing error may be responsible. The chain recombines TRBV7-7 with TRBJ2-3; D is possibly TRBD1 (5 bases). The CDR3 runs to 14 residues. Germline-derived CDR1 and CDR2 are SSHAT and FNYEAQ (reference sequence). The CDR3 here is CASSPGFLTDTQYF. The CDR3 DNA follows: TGTGCTAGCAGCCCAGGGTTTCTCACAGATACGCAGTATTTT. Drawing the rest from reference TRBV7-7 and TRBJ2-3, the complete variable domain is GAGVSQSPRYKVTKRGQDVTLRCDPISSHATLYWYQQALGQGPEFLTYFNYEAQPDKSGLPSDRFSAERPEGSISTLTIQRTEQRDSAMYRCASSPGFLTDTQYFGPGTRLTVL.

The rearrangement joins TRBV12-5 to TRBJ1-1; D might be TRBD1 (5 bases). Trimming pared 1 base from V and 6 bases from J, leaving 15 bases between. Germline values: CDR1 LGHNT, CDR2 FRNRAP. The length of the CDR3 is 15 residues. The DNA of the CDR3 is TGTGCTAGTGGTTTGGCGCGGGGGGATGACTCTGAAGCTTTCTTT. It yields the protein CASGLARGDDSEAFF.

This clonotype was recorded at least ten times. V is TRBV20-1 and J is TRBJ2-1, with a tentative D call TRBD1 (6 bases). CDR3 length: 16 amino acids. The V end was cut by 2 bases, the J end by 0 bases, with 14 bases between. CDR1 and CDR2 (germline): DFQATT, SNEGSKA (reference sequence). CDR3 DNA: TGCAGTGCTAGAAGGGGGACCGGTAGCTCCTACAATGAGCAGTTCTTC. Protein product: CSARRGTGSSYNEQFF.

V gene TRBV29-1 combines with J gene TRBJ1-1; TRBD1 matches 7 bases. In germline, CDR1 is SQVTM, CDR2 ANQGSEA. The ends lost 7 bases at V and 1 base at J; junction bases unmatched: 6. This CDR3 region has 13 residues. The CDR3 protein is CSGRAGGNTEAFF. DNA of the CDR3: TGCAGCGGTCGGGCAGGGGGGAACACTGAAGCTTTCTTT. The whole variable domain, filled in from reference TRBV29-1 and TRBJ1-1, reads SAVISQKPSRDICQRGTSLTIQCQVDSQVTMMFWYRQQPGQSLTLIATANQGSEATYESGFVIDKFPISRPNLTFSTLTVSNMSPEDSSIYLCSGRAGGNTEAFFGQGTRLTVV.

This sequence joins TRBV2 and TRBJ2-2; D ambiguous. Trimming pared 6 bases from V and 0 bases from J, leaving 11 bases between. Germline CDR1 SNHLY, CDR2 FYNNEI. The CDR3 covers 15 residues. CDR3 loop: CASRKSLANTGELFF. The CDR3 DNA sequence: TGTGCCAGCAGAAAAAGCCTCGCGAACACCGGGGAGCTGTTTTTT.

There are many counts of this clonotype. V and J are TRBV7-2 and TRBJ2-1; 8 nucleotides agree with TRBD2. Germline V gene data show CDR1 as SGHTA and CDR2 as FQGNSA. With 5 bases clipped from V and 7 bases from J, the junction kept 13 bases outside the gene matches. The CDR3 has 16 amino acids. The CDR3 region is CASSPLHAGGTNEQFF. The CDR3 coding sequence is TGTGCCAGCAGCCCTCTCCACGCGGGGGGCACAAATGAGCAGTTCTTC. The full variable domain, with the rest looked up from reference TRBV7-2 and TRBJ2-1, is GAGVSQSPSNKVTEKGKDVELRCDPISGHTALYWYRQSLGQGLEFLIYFQGNSAPDKSGLPSDRFSAERTGGSVSTLTIQRTQQEDSAVYLCASSPLHAGGTNEQFFGPGTRLTVL.

CDR3 residues: CASSGGRPNTEAFF. Written as DNA, the CDR3 is TGCGCCAGCAGCGGGGGACGGCCGAACACTGAAGCTTTCTTT. The chain has TRBV5-1 and TRBJ1-1, with D possibly TRBD1 on 5 matching bases. V lost 4 bases and J 1 base, leaving 11 bases between the germline ends. Looked up from germline, CDR1 is SGHRS and CDR2 is YFSETQ. This CDR3 has 14 amino acids. Using reference TRBV5-1 and TRBJ1-1 for the parts outside the CDR3, the full variable domain is KAGVTQTPRYLIKTRGQQVTLSCSPISGHRSVSWYQQTPGQGLQFLFEYFSETQRNKGNFPGRFSGRQFSNSRSEMNVSTLELGDSALYLCASSGGRPNTEAFFGQGTRLTVV.

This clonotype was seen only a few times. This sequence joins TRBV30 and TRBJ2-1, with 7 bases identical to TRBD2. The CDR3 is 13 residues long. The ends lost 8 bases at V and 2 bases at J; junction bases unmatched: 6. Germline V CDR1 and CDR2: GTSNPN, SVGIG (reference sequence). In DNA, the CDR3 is TGTGCCCGCGATCGGGGGGCCTACAATGAGCAGTTCTTC. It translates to CARDRGAYNEQFF.

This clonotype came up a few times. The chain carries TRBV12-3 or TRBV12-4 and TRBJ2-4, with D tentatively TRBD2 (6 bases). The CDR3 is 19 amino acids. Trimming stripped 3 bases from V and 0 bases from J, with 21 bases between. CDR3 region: CASSLEGLTLPIAKNIQYF. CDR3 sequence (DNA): TGTGCCAGCAGTTTGGAGGGACTCACCCTCCCGATAGCCAAAAACATTCAGTACTTC.

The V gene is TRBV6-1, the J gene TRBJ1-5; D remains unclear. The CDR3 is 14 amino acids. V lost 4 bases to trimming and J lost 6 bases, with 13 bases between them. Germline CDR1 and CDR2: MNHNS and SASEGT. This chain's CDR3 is CASSVRGLGQPQHF. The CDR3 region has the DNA TGTGCCAGCAGTGTGCGGGGTTTAGGTCAGCCCCAGCATTTT.

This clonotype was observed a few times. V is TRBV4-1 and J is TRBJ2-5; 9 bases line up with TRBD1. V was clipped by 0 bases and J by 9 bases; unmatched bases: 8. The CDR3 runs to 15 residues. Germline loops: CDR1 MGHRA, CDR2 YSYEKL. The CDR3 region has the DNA TGCGCCAGCAGCCAAGAAGGGACAGGGAAGATGTCCCAGTACTTC. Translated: CASSQEGTGKMSQYF.

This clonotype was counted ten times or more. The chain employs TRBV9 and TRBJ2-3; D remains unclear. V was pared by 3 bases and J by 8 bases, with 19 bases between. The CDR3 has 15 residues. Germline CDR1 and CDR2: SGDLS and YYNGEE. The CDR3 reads CASSAAGPNLGTQYF. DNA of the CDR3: TGTGCCAGCAGCGCGGCCGGGCCCAACCTCGGTACGCAGTATTTT.

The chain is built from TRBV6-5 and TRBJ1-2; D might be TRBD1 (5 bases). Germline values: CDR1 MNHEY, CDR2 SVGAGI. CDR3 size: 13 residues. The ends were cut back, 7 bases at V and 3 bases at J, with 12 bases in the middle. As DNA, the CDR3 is TGTGCCAGCAAATCCGACAGAGACTATGGCTACACCTTC. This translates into CASKSDRDYGYTF.

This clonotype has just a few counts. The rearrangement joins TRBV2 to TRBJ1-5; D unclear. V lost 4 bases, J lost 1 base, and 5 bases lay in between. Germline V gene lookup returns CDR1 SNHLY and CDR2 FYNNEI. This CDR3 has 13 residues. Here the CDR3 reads CASSAESNQPQHF. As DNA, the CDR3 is TGTGCCAGCAGTGCAGAGAGCAATCAGCCCCAGCATTTT.

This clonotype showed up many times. As DNA, the CDR3 is TGTGCCAGCAGTTTTCGAGGGGAGACCCAGTACTTC. Residues: CASSFRGETQYF. The chain links TRBV28 to TRBJ2-5, with D possibly being TRBD2 (5 bases). The CDR3 extends over 12 amino acids. The V end lost 3 bases, the J end lost 5 bases, and 7 bases lay between the germline ends. The germline gives CDR1 MDHEN, CDR2 SYDVKM.

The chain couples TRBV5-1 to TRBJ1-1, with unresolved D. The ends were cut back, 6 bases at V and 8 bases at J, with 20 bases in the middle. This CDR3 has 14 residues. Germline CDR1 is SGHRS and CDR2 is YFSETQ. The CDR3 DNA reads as TGCGCCAGCAATCTGGACCTCGCGGGCTCCGAAGCTTTCTTT. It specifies CASNLDLAGSEAFF. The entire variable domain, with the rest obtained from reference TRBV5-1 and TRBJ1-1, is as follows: KAGVTQTPRYLIKTRGQQVTLSCSPISGHRSVSWYQQTPGQGLQFLFEYFSETQRNKGNFPGRFSGRQFSNSRSEMNVSTLELGDSALYLCASNLDLAGSEAFFGQGTRLTVV.

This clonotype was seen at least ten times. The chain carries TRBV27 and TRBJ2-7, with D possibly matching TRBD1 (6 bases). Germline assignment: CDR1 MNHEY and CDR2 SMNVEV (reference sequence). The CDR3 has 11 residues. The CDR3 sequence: CANRGRGTRKV. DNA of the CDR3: TGTGCTAACCGGGGCAGGGGAACGCGTAAGGTC.

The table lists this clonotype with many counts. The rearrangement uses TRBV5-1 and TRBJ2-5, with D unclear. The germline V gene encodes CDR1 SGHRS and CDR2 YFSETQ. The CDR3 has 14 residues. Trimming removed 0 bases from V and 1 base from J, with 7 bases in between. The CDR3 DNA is TGCGCCAGCAGCTTGGTCCCCCCCCAAGAGACCCAGTACTTC. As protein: CASSLVPPQETQYF.

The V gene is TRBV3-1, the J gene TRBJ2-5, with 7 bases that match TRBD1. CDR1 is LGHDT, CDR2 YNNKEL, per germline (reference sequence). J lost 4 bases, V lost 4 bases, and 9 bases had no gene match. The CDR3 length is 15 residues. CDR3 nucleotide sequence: TGTGCCAGCAGCCTTCTCCGGGCAGGGGGAGAGACCCAGTACTTC. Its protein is CASSLLRAGGETQYF.

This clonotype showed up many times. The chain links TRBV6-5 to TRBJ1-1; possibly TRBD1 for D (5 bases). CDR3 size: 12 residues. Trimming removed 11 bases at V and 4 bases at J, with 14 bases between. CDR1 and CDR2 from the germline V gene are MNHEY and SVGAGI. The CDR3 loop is CAVKGQGTEAFF. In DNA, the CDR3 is TGTGCCGTAAAGGGGCAGGGCACTGAAGCTTTCTTT.

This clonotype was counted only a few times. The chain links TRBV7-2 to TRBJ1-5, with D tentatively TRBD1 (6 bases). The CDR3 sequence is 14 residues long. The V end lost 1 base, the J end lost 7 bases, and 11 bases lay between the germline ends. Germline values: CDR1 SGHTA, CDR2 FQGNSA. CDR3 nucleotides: TGTGCCAGCAGCTTAGAGAGGGGGGACCAGCCCCAGCATTTT. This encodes CASSLERGDQPQHF.